The source of this TCR beta chain is a study of cytotoxic CD8 clonotypes in ibrutinib-treated CLL. TCRdb's copy holds only in-frame clones and misses some; the assay was immunoSEQ multiplex PCR. The sample has 150,000 or so clones, roughly four fifths seen once; the top ten hold roughly 2%. Only one count was recorded for this clone. The length of the CDR3 is 14 residues. The V segment lost 8 bases and the J segment 6 bases; nucleotides outside the gene matches: 5. The germline CDR1 and CDR2 sequences are MNHEY and SVGAGI. Here the sequenced sample was PBMCs, taken after 12 months of ibrutinib treatment. V is TRBV6-5 and J is TRBJ2-3, with 13 bases identical to TRBD2. This clonotype was obtained from a human donor with chronic lymphocytic leukemia. CDR3 nucleotides: TGTGCCAGCCAACTAGCGGGAGGGCCGGATACGCAGTATTTT. This gives the protein CASQLAGGPDTQYF.